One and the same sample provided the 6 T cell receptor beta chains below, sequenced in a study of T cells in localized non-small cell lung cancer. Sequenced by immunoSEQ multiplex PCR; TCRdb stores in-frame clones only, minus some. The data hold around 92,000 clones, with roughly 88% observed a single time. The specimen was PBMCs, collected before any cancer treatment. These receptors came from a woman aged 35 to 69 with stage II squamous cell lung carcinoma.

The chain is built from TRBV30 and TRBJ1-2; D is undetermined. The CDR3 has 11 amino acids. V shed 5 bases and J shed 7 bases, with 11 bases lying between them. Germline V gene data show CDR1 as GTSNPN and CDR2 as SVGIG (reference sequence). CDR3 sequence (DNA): TGTGCCTGGTGGGATGGCGGTGGCTACACCTTC. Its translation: CAWWDGGGYTF. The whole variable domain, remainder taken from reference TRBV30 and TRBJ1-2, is SQTIHQWPATLVQPVGSPLSLECTVEGTSNPNLYWYRQAAGRGLQLLFYSVGIGQISSEVPQNLSASRPQDRQFILSSKKLLLSDSGFYLCAWWDGGGYTFGSGTRLTVV.

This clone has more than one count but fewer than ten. CDR3 in amino acids: CASSIGGSGQPQHF. As DNA, the CDR3 is TGTGCCAGTAGTATAGGGGGGTCGGGTCAGCCCCAGCATTTT. V and J are TRBV19 and TRBJ1-5, with D tentatively TRBD1 (5 bases). The CDR3 covers 14 residues. Trimming left V 1 base short and J 6 bases short, with 10 bases between. CDR1 LNHDA and CDR2 SQIVND come from the germline V gene (reference sequence).

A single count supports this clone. The CDR3 reads CASRSQGRSNQPQHF. In nucleotides, the CDR3 is TGTGCCAGTAGATCCCAGGGAAGGAGCAATCAGCCCCAGCATTTT. This chain joins TRBV19 and TRBJ1-5, with a tentative D call TRBD1 (5 bases). This CDR3 spans 15 amino acids. V lost 6 bases and J 1 base, leaving 13 bases between the germline ends. Per germline, CDR1 LNHDA and CDR2 SQIVND (reference sequence). Full variable domain (remainder filled in from reference TRBV19 and TRBJ1-5): DGGITQSPKYLFRKEGQNVTLSCEQNLNHDAMYWYRQDPGQGLRLIYYSQIVNDFQKGDIAEGYSVSREKKESFPLTVTSAQKNPTAFYLCASRSQGRSNQPQHFGDGTRLSIL.

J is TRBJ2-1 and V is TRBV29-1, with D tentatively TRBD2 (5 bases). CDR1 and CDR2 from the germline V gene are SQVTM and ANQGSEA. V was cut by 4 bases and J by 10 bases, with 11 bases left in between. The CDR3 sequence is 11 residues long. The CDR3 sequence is CSVVSGGEQFF. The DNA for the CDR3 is TGCAGCGTTGTGTCCGGAGGCGAGCAGTTCTTC.

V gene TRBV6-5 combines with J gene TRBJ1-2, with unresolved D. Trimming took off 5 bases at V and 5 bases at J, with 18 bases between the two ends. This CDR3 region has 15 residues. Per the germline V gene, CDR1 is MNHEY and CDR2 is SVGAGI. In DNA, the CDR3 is TGTGCCAGCAGTATTACCCTCTCGGGAGGGTATGGCTACACCTTC. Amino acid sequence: CASSITLSGGYGYTF.

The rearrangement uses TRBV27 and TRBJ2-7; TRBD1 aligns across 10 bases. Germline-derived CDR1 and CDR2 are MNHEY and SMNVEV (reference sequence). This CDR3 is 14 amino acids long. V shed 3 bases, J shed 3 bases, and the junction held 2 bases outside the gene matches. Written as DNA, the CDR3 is TGTGCCAGCAGTTTTGGGACAGGGGACTACGAGCAGTACTTC. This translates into CASSFGTGDYEQYF.